This TCR beta chain was captured in a study of blood T cells in healthy people across ages. CDR1 and CDR2 (germline): MNHNY, SVGAGI (reference sequence). The V end lost 0 bases, the J end lost 5 bases, and 17 bases lay between the germline ends. The CDR3 loop spans 16 amino acids. Sample-barcoded 5' priming and a J-beta primer mix drove a second PCR of 7 to 11 cycles. Each CDR3 protein is one row after TCRdb ran MiXCR on the 5' RACE reads. The top ten hold roughly 20% of the sample, which has 730,000 or so distinct CDR3 sequences, roughly 45% seen once. The chain employs TRBV6-6 and TRBJ2-7, with a weak D call TRBD2 (5 bases). Material: blood. The clonotype originates from a woman aged 60-70 years in good health. CDR3 sequence (DNA): TGTGCCAGCAGTTACTCGCCTAGTGGGAGTGAGAACGAGCAGTACTTC. This gives the protein CASSYSPSGSENEQYF.